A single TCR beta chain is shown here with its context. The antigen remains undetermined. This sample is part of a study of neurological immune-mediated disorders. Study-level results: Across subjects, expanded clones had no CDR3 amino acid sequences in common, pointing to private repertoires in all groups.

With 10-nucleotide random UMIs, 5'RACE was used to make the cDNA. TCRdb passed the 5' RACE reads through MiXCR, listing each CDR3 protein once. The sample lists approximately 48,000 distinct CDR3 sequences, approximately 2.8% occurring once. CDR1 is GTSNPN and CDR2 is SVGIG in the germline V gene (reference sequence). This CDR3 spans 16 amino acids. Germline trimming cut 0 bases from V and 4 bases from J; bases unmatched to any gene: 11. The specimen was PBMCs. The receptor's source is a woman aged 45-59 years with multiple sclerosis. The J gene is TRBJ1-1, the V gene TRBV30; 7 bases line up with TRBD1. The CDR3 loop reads CAWSVKRGQSVTEAFF. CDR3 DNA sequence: TGTGCCTGGAGTGTAAAGCGGGGACAGTCGGTCACTGAAGCTTTCTTT. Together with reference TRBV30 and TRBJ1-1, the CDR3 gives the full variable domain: SQTIHQWPATLVQPVGSPLSLECTVEGTSNPNLYWYRQAAGRGLQLLFYSVGIGQISSEVPQNLSASRPQDRQFILSSKKLLLSDSGFYLCAWSVKRGQSVTEAFFGQGTRLTVV.